This T cell receptor (beta chain) was identified during a study of T cell responses to AZD1222 COVID-19 vaccine. This clone was found once. Its target is unknown. Germline lookup yields CDR1 SGHRS and CDR2 YFSETQ. The CDR3 covers 13 residues. V lost 4 bases to trimming and J lost 0 bases, with 7 bases between them. Profiling relied on immunoSEQ multiplex PCR, and the TCRdb table lists in-frame clones only, not all of them. The data hold over 150,000 clones, with around 93% observed a single time. Regarding the study as a whole: Baseline seropositivity characterized only a handful of AZD1222 recipients. White British ancestry dominated among donors, who included more females, and clonal diversity was possibly underestimated.

The specimen comprised peripheral blood, sampled 28 days after the second dose of the MenACWY control vaccine. The TCR sequence derives from an adult who received the MenACWY meningococcal vaccine as a control. This chain links TRBV5-1 with TRBJ1-1; D is uncertain. CDR3 in amino acids: CASSPTMNTEAFF. In nucleotides, the CDR3 is TGCGCCAGCAGCCCAACAATGAACACTGAAGCTTTCTTT.